Listed below are T cell receptor beta chains from one sample, sequenced in a study of T cell repertoires in cytomegalovirus infection. Their target antigens are unknown. TCRdb called the reads again in MiXCR, with one record for every CDR3 protein. The data contain 110,000 to 150,000 distinct CDR3 sequences, 32% of them singletons. The specimen was CD8+ T cells from cultured PBMCs, collected from culture after CMV antigen stimulation. Receptors were obtained from a human donor in good health (CMV status not recorded). Some clones in this sample may be carry-over from other donors' samples. Both conserved end residues are part of each CDR3. The order of the fields is V gene, clone size, D gene, J gene, CDR3 DNA, CDR3 protein. D genes are given only for firm matches. Rows may omit the clone size; those that give it use once, few, many or a size class.

v_call: TRBV6-6
clone_size: many
d_call: -
j_call: TRBJ2-7
cdr3_nt: TGTGCCAGCAGGTCCGAGGGGCGGGGGCCCTACGAGCAGTACTTC
cdr3_aa: CASRSEGRGPYEQYF

v_call: TRBV19
clone_size: -
d_call: -
j_call: TRBJ1-1
cdr3_nt: TGTGCCAGTAGAAAGGACATCCGTTGGGACACTGAAGCTTTCTTT
cdr3_aa: CASRKDIRWDTEAFF

v_call: TRBV6-5
clone_size: few
d_call: -
j_call: TRBJ1-2
cdr3_nt: TGTGCCAGCAGTTATATGGGGGTTAGTGGCTACACCTTC
cdr3_aa: CASSYMGVSGYTF

v_call: TRBV12-3/TRBV12-4
clone_size: -
d_call: TRBD1
j_call: TRBJ2-7
cdr3_nt: TGTGCCAGCAGCCGAGGGACAGGGGGTCCCTACGAGCAGTACTTC
cdr3_aa: CASSRGTGGPYEQYF

v_call: TRBV9
clone_size: -
d_call: TRBD1
j_call: TRBJ2-1
cdr3_nt: TGTGCCAGCAGCGTAGGTAATACAGGGGATGAGCAGTTCTTC
cdr3_aa: CASSVGNTGDEQFF

v_call: TRBV7-9
clone_size: -
d_call: TRBD1
j_call: TRBJ2-7
cdr3_nt: TGTGCCAGCAGCTGGACGGACAGGGACCCGGCCGAGCAGTACTTC
cdr3_aa: CASSWTDRDPAEQYF

v_call: TRBV28
clone_size: -
d_call: TRBD1
j_call: TRBJ2-1
cdr3_nt: TGTGCCACCATTAGTACCGGGACAGCCTTATACAATGAGCAGTTCTTC
cdr3_aa: CATISTGTALYNEQFF

v_call: TRBV7-2
clone_size: -
d_call: TRBD1
j_call: TRBJ1-2
cdr3_nt: TGTGCCAGCAGCTTAGCGCCGACAGGGAACGGCTACACCTTC
cdr3_aa: CASSLAPTGNGYTF

v_call: TRBV20-1
clone_size: -
d_call: TRBD2
j_call: TRBJ2-3
cdr3_nt: TGCAGTGCTAGCGGGGGGGCTAACACAGATACGCAGTATTTT
cdr3_aa: CSASGGANTDTQYF

v_call: TRBV28
clone_size: medium-sized
d_call: TRBD1
j_call: TRBJ2-5
cdr3_nt: TGTGCCAGCAGTGGGGGGACAGGAACGTACCAAGAGACCCAGTACTTC
cdr3_aa: CASSGGTGTYQETQYF

v_call: TRBV7-9
clone_size: few
d_call: -
j_call: TRBJ2-1
cdr3_nt: TGTGCCAGCAGCGGAGAACAGGGAAGCTCCTACAATGAGCAGTTCTTC
cdr3_aa: CASSGEQGSSYNEQFF

v_call: TRBV7-9
clone_size: -
d_call: -
j_call: TRBJ1-1
cdr3_nt: TGTGCCAGCAGCTTATACTCAGTGAACACTGAAGCTTTCTTT
cdr3_aa: CASSLYSVNTEAFF

v_call: TRBV9
clone_size: -
d_call: -
j_call: TRBJ2-1
cdr3_nt: TGTGCCAGCAGCGTAGCTCCCAATGAGCAGTTCTTC
cdr3_aa: CASSVAPNEQFF

v_call: TRBV12-3/TRBV12-4
clone_size: few
d_call: -
j_call: TRBJ1-1
cdr3_nt: TGTGCCAGCAGTCATGGGGGGGGAGGGACTGAAGCTTTCTTT
cdr3_aa: CASSHGGGGTEAFF

v_call: TRBV12-3/TRBV12-4
clone_size: -
d_call: -
j_call: TRBJ2-2
cdr3_nt: TGTGCCAGCACCGCAGGGATGGGCGGGGAGCTGTTTTTT
cdr3_aa: CASTAGMGGELFF

v_call: TRBV19
clone_size: -
d_call: -
j_call: TRBJ2-5
cdr3_nt: TGTGCCAGTAGTATGGGGAGTTGGGAGACCCAGTACTTC
cdr3_aa: CASSMGSWETQYF

v_call: TRBV7-8
clone_size: -
d_call: -
j_call: TRBJ2-1
cdr3_nt: TGTGCCAGCAGCTTTGGAGGGGATGAGCAGTTCTTC
cdr3_aa: CASSFGGDEQFF

v_call: TRBV20-1
clone_size: -
d_call: -
j_call: TRBJ1-1
cdr3_nt: TGCAGTGCTAGAGAGGAGGGGATGAACACTGAAGCTTTCTTT
cdr3_aa: CSAREEGMNTEAFF

v_call: TRBV4-1
clone_size: few
d_call: -
j_call: TRBJ2-7
cdr3_nt: TGCGCCAGCAGCCAAGTAGTCTCCTACGAGCAGTACTTC
cdr3_aa: CASSQVVSYEQYF

v_call: TRBV7-2
clone_size: many
d_call: TRBD1
j_call: TRBJ2-3
cdr3_nt: TGTGCCAGCAGCCCCTCGGCAGGGGGCATGGCAGATACGCAGTATTTT
cdr3_aa: CASSPSAGGMADTQYF

v_call: TRBV7-2
clone_size: few
d_call: -
j_call: TRBJ1-5
cdr3_nt: TGTGCCAGCGCACAAGGGGCCATCGGTCAGCCCCAGCATTTT
cdr3_aa: CASAQGAIGQPQHF

v_call: TRBV7-8
clone_size: few
d_call: -
j_call: TRBJ1-1
cdr3_nt: TGTGCCAGCAGCCCCTGGGAGTGGTCAGAGATGAACACTGAAGCTTTCTTT
cdr3_aa: CASSPWEWSEMNTEAFF

v_call: TRBV7-9
clone_size: few
d_call: -
j_call: TRBJ1-5
cdr3_nt: TGTGCCAGCAGCTTCGGAGATTCCGGCAATCAGCCCCAGCATTTT
cdr3_aa: CASSFGDSGNQPQHF

v_call: TRBV25-1
clone_size: few
d_call: -
j_call: TRBJ1-1
cdr3_nt: TGTGCCAGCAGTGCCGGCGGGTCTCTGGCTGAAGCTTTCTTT
cdr3_aa: CASSAGGSLAEAFF

v_call: TRBV7-2
clone_size: -
d_call: -
j_call: TRBJ2-7
cdr3_nt: TGTGCCAGCAGCTTGACAGATAACGTCTACGAGCAGTACTTC
cdr3_aa: CASSLTDNVYEQYF

v_call: TRBV7-8
clone_size: few
d_call: -
j_call: TRBJ1-1
cdr3_nt: TGTGCCAGCGCCCCAGGGCCGAACACTGAAGCTTTCTTT
cdr3_aa: CASAPGPNTEAFF

v_call: TRBV7-9
clone_size: few
d_call: TRBD2
j_call: TRBJ2-1
cdr3_nt: TGTGCCAGCAGCTTAGCCCCCACTAGCGGGGGGCCGAGGGAGCAGTTCTTC
cdr3_aa: CASSLAPTSGGPREQFF

v_call: TRBV7-6
clone_size: -
d_call: -
j_call: TRBJ1-2
cdr3_nt: TGTGCCAGCAGCTTGGGCCCGGGGATGGTGGATCTCTATGGCTACACCTTC
cdr3_aa: CASSLGPGMVDLYGYTF

v_call: TRBV11-2
clone_size: -
d_call: TRBD2
j_call: TRBJ2-4
cdr3_nt: TGTGCCAGCAGCTTAGTCTTCCCTGTAGCGGGGGGGTCGGAAAACATTCAGTACTTC
cdr3_aa: CASSLVFPVAGGSENIQYF

v_call: TRBV20-1
clone_size: -
d_call: -
j_call: TRBJ2-7
cdr3_nt: TGCAGTGCTAGAGGTTTGGGGGACTCCTACGAGCAGTACTTC
cdr3_aa: CSARGLGDSYEQYF

v_call: TRBV12-3/TRBV12-4
clone_size: -
d_call: TRBD1
j_call: TRBJ1-4
cdr3_nt: TGTGCCAGCAGCCTAGACAGGGTGGGTGAAAAACTGTTTTTT
cdr3_aa: CASSLDRVGEKLFF

v_call: TRBV12-3/TRBV12-4
clone_size: many
d_call: -
j_call: TRBJ2-1
cdr3_nt: TGTGCCAGCCTGGGGGGGCTGGAGCAGTTCTTC
cdr3_aa: CASLGGLEQFF

v_call: TRBV4-1
clone_size: many
d_call: -
j_call: TRBJ2-7
cdr3_nt: TGCGCCAGCAGCCAACCCGGGACCTACGAGCAGTACTTC
cdr3_aa: CASSQPGTYEQYF

v_call: TRBV29-1
clone_size: once
d_call: TRBD2
j_call: TRBJ2-2
cdr3_nt: TGCAGCGCCCTAGCGGGGGCCCACACCGGGGAGCTGTTTTTT
cdr3_aa: CSALAGAHTGELFF

v_call: TRBV19
clone_size: many
d_call: -
j_call: TRBJ2-1
cdr3_nt: TGTGCCAGTAGTATAATGGCAGTTTCCTACAATGAGCAGTTCTTC
cdr3_aa: CASSIMAVSYNEQFF

v_call: TRBV12-3/TRBV12-4
clone_size: few
d_call: TRBD2
j_call: TRBJ2-5
cdr3_nt: TGTGCCAGCAGTTATAGCGGGGGGGCGATAACGGGAGAGACCCAGTACTTC
cdr3_aa: CASSYSGGAITGETQYF

v_call: TRBV5-4
clone_size: -
d_call: TRBD2
j_call: TRBJ2-6
cdr3_nt: TGTGCCAGCAGCTCCCTAGCGGGCCTCTCTGGGGCCAACGTCCTGACTTTC
cdr3_aa: CASSSLAGLSGANVLTF

v_call: TRBV28
clone_size: few
d_call: -
j_call: TRBJ2-3
cdr3_nt: TGTGCCAGCAGTTTATGGGAAGAGGACACAGATACGCAGTATTTT
cdr3_aa: CASSLWEEDTDTQYF

v_call: TRBV27
clone_size: few
d_call: TRBD1
j_call: TRBJ1-1
cdr3_nt: TGTGCCAGCGGGAGACAGGGGATGAACACTGAAGCTTTCTTT
cdr3_aa: CASGRQGMNTEAFF

v_call: TRBV7-9
clone_size: many
d_call: -
j_call: TRBJ2-2
cdr3_nt: TGTGCCAGCAGCCGGGTGACGGGGGCCACGAACACCGGGGAGCTGTTTTTT
cdr3_aa: CASSRVTGATNTGELFF

v_call: TRBV11-2
clone_size: -
d_call: TRBD1
j_call: TRBJ2-5
cdr3_nt: TGTGCCAGCAGCTCCGGGACAGTCAATAATTGGGGGGAGACCCAGTACTTC
cdr3_aa: CASSSGTVNNWGETQYF

v_call: TRBV6-5
clone_size: -
d_call: -
j_call: TRBJ1-1
cdr3_nt: TGTGCCAGCAGTTACGGGCGGGCGAACACTGAAGCTTTCTTT
cdr3_aa: CASSYGRANTEAFF

v_call: TRBV2
clone_size: -
d_call: TRBD2
j_call: TRBJ2-1
cdr3_nt: TGTGCCAGCAGTGATCCCCTAGCGGGGGTCTCCTACAATGAGCAGTTCTTC
cdr3_aa: CASSDPLAGVSYNEQFF

v_call: TRBV12-3/TRBV12-4
clone_size: -
d_call: -
j_call: TRBJ2-1
cdr3_nt: TGTGCCAGCAGTCCCAGGGGAGGGTCGTCCTACAATGAGCAGTTCTTC
cdr3_aa: CASSPRGGSSYNEQFF

v_call: TRBV7-7
clone_size: -
d_call: -
j_call: TRBJ2-6
cdr3_nt: TGTGCCAGCAGCTCCCTACCCACATCGTCGGACAGTGATATCTCTGGGGCCAACGTCCTGACTTTC
cdr3_aa: CASSSLPTSSDSDISGANVLTF

v_call: TRBV9
clone_size: -
d_call: -
j_call: TRBJ1-2
cdr3_nt: TGTGCCAGCAGCGTAGGTTCCGGGAACTATGGCTACACCTTC
cdr3_aa: CASSVGSGNYGYTF

v_call: TRBV7-9
clone_size: few
d_call: TRBD2
j_call: TRBJ2-1
cdr3_nt: TGTGCCAGCAGCTTATTTGGTGGCGGGGGGTTGGGGAATGAGCAGTTCTTC
cdr3_aa: CASSLFGGGGLGNEQFF

v_call: TRBV13
clone_size: many
d_call: -
j_call: TRBJ1-1
cdr3_nt: TGTGCCAGCAGCTTAGGCCTGGGGTGGGTTGCGAACACTGAAGCTTTCTTT
cdr3_aa: CASSLGLGWVANTEAFF

v_call: TRBV27
clone_size: once
d_call: TRBD2
j_call: TRBJ2-7
cdr3_nt: TGTGCCAGCAAAGCGGGGGGAGCGAGCTCCTACGAGCAGTACTTC
cdr3_aa: CASKAGGASSYEQYF

v_call: TRBV20-1
clone_size: -
d_call: -
j_call: TRBJ1-5
cdr3_nt: TGCAGTGCTAGTAGGGGGGATCTGATGCCCCAGCATTTT
cdr3_aa: CSASRGDLMPQHF

v_call: TRBV27
clone_size: -
d_call: TRBD2
j_call: TRBJ2-1
cdr3_nt: TGTGCCAGCAGTTCTAGCGGGGGGGCCGTTAATGAGCAGTTCTTC
cdr3_aa: CASSSSGGAVNEQFF

v_call: TRBV2
clone_size: few
d_call: -
j_call: TRBJ1-3
cdr3_nt: TGTGCCAGCAGTCCTGCCCAAAGAGGTGGAAACACCATATATTTT
cdr3_aa: CASSPAQRGGNTIYF

v_call: TRBV15
clone_size: once
d_call: -
j_call: TRBJ2-5
cdr3_nt: TGTGCCACCAGCCGGGACTGGGGGGAAGAAGAGACCCAGTACTTC
cdr3_aa: CATSRDWGEEETQYF

v_call: TRBV7-9
clone_size: many
d_call: TRBD1
j_call: TRBJ1-1
cdr3_nt: TGTGCCAGCAGACTAACAGGGGGCAACACTGAAGCTTTCTTT
cdr3_aa: CASRLTGGNTEAFF